A selection of T cell receptor beta chains follows, all from one sample in a study of cytomegalovirus exposure and HLA in healthy donors. The data were produced by immunoSEQ multiplex PCR, yet TCRdb's version contains in-frame clones alone and is incomplete. The sample comprises 140,000 or so clones, approximately 9% of which are singletons, and approximately 1.8% rests with the top ten. The source material was PBMCs. Receptors were obtained from a male donor in good health and CMV-seronegative. CDR3s include the opening cysteine and the closing phenylalanine or tryptophan. The order of the fields is CDR3 DNA, CDR3 protein, clone size, D gene, V gene, J gene. A D gene is named only where the DNA matches it firmly. Size tells how often a clone was seen (once, few, many) or the class of an expanded clone, and some rows leave it out.

TGTGCCAGCAGTTTCCTCAAGACAGGGTTTTATGAAAAACTGTTTTTT	CASSFLKTGFYEKLFF	few	TRBD1	TRBV28	TRBJ1-4
TGTGCCAGTAGTATAGCCCCTAATAGCAATCAGCCCCAGCATTTT	CASSIAPNSNQPQHF	few	.	TRBV19	TRBJ1-5
TGTGCCAGCGCTCCGAGCGGGAATCGTCCCTACAATGAGCAGTTCTTC	CASAPSGNRPYNEQFF	.	TRBD2	TRBV6-6	TRBJ2-1
TGTGCCAGCAGTTCGGACAGGGGGCTTAATGAGCAGTTCTTC	CASSSDRGLNEQFF	few	TRBD1	TRBV2	TRBJ2-1
TGTGCCAGCAGCTCCCGTACCTACTCTGGAAACACCATATATTTT	CASSSRTYSGNTIYF	.	.	TRBV6-6	TRBJ1-3
TGTGCCAGCAGGGCCGGGACAGGGGCCGACTATGGCTACACCTTC	CASRAGTGADYGYTF	.	TRBD1	TRBV2	TRBJ1-2
TGTGCCAGCAGTGAATATGGTAGGGGCACTGAAGCTTTCTTT	CASSEYGRGTEAFF	.	.	TRBV2	TRBJ1-1
TGTGCCAGCAGCTTGTATAGGGGCCTAGCCAAAAACATTCAGTACTTC	CASSLYRGLAKNIQYF	few	.	TRBV5-8	TRBJ2-4
TGTGCCAGCAGTTTTTTCCAGGGGTTCACTGAAGCTTTCTTT	CASSFFQGFTEAFF	few	.	TRBV28	TRBJ1-1
TGTGCCAGTAGTATACAGGCAACTAATGAAAAACTGTTTTTT	CASSIQATNEKLFF	.	.	TRBV19	TRBJ1-4
TGTGCCAGAAGTCGACAGGGGGCAAGCTCCTATAATTCACCCCTCCACTTT	CARSRQGASSYNSPLHF	.	TRBD1	TRBV28	TRBJ1-6
TGTGCCAGCAGCTTTATGGGGGGGCCCCAAGAGACCCAGTACTTC	CASSFMGGPQETQYF	.	.	TRBV5-4	TRBJ2-5
TGTGCCTGGAGCCCCCGACTAGCGGGAAGGTACGAGCAGTACTTC	CAWSPRLAGRYEQYF	few	TRBD2	TRBV30	TRBJ2-7